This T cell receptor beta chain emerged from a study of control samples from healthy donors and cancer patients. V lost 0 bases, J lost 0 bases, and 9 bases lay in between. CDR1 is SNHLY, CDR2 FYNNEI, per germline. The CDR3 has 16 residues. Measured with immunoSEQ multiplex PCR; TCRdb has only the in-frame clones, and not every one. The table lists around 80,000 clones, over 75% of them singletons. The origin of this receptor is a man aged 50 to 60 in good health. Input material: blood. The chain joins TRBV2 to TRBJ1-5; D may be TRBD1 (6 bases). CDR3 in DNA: TGTGCCAGCAGTGAAGCGGCAGGGGTTAGCAATCAGCCCCAGCATTTT. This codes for CASSEAAGVSNQPQHF.